This T cell receptor beta chain is drawn from a study of cytomegalovirus exposure and HLA in healthy donors. Study outcomes and limitations: Testing in vitro showed a few CMV-associated chains specific for CMV antigens.

The CDR3 has 15 amino acids. The germline V gene encodes CDR1 SGHTA and CDR2 FQGTGA. Trimming cost V 5 bases and J 7 bases, with 18 bases left between them. About this clone: What it binds is not known.

This table comes from immunoSEQ multiplex PCR, and its TCRdb copy is limited to in-frame clones, with some not included. The data hold 130,000 or so clones, with 89% observed a single time. The sequencing sample was made of PBMCs. The chain recombines TRBV7-3 with TRBJ2-1, with D perhaps matching TRBD1 (6 bases). The sequence was obtained from a young man in good health and CMV-seronegative. This CDR3 is CASSRSPGQGNEQFF. The CDR3 DNA reads TGTGCCAGCAGCCGCTCCCCGGGACAAGGGAATGAGCAGTTCTTC.